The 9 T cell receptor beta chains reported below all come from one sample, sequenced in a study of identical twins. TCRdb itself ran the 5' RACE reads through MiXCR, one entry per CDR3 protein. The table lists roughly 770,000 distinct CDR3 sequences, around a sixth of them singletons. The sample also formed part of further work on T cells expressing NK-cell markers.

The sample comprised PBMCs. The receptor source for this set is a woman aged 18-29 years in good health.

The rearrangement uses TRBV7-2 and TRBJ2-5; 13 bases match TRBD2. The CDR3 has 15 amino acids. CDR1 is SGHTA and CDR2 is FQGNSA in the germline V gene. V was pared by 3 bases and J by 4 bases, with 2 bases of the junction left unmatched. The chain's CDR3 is CASSLGLAGPETQYF. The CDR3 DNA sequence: TGTGCCAGCAGCTTGGGACTAGCGGGGCCAGAGACCCAGTACTTC.

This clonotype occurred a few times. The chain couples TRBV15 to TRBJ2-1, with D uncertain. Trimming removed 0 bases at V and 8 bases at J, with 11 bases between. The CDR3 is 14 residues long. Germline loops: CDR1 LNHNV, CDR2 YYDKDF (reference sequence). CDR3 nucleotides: TGTGCCACCAGCAGAGATCCCATCGTGGATGAGCAGTTCTTC. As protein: CATSRDPIVDEQFF.

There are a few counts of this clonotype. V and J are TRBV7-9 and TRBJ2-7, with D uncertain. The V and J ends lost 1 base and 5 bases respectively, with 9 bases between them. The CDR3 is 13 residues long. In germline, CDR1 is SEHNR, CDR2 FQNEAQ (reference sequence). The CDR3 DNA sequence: TGTGCCAGCAGCTTAGTACAGTTCGACGAGCAGTACTTC. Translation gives CASSLVQFDEQYF.

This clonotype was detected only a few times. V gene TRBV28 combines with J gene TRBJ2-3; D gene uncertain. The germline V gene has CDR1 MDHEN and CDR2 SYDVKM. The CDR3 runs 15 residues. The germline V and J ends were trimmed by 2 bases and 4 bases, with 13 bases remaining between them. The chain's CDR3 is CASSLPVLGADTQYF. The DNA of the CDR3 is TGTGCCAGCAGTTTACCGGTATTAGGCGCAGATACGCAGTATTTT.

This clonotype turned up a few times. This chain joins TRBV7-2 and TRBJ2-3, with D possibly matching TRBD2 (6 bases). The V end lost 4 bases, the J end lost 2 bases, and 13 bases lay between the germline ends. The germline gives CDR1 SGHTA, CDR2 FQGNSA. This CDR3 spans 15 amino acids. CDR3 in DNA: TGTGCCAGCAGCTCCGGGGGAACGAACACAGATACGCAGTATTTT. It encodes CASSSGGTNTDTQYF.

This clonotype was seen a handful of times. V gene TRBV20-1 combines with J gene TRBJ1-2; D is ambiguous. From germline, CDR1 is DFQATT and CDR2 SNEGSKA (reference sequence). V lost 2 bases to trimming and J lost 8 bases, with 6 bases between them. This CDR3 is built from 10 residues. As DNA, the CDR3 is TGCAGTGCTAGACATGACGGCTACACCTTC. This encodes CSARHDGYTF.

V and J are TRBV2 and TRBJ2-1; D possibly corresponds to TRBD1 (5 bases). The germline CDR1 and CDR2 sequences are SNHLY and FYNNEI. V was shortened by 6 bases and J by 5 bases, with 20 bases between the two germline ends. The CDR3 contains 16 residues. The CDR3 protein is CASRAYRGPANNEQFF. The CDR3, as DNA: TGTGCCAGCAGGGCCTATAGGGGTCCCGCTAACAATGAGCAGTTCTTC.

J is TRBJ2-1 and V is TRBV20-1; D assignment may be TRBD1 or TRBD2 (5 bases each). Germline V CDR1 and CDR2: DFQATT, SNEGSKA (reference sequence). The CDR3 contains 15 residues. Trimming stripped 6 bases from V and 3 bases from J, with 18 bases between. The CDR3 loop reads CSATRVGEGYNEQFF. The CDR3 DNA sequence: TGCAGTGCCACCCGGGTGGGGGAAGGCTACAATGAGCAGTTCTTC.

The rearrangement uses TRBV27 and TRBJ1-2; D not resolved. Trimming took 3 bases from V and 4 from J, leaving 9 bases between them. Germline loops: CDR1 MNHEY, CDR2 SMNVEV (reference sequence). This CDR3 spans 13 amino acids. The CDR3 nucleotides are TGTGCCAGCAGTTTCGGTACAAGCTATGGCTACACCTTC. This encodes CASSFGTSYGYTF.